This TCR beta chain was captured in a study of blood T cells in healthy people across ages. V was clipped by 2 bases and J by 7 bases, with 17 bases between them. Looked up from germline, CDR1 is DFQATT and CDR2 is SNEGSKA (reference sequence). CDR3 length equals 15 residues. A second PCR, run for roughly 7 to 11 cycles, used a sample-barcoded 5' primer plus a J-beta primer mix. Each CDR3 protein gets one entry after TCRdb re-called the 5' RACE reads with MiXCR. The top ten hold approximately 24% of the sample, which has some 860,000 distinct CDR3 sequences, about 56% seen once. Points from the study as a whole: Getting older went along with TCR beta diversity per million T cells dropping roughly linearly. Shifts in expanded clonotypes may have been confounded by donor CMV status, which was unknown.

Remarks on this clonotype: The target antigen is unknown.

The gene calls are TRBV20-1 and TRBJ1-4; TRBD1 is a possible D gene (5 bases). The clonotype was recovered from a middle-aged man in good health. The sample taken for sequencing was blood. The CDR3 here is CSARPVWDEAEKLFF. CDR3 bases: TGCAGTGCTAGACCTGTCTGGGACGAAGCTGAAAAACTGTTTTTT.